The 16 T cell receptor beta chains given below trace back to one sample, sequenced in a study of shared clonotypes between healthy human individuals. The method was immunoSEQ multiplex PCR; TCRdb's version includes in-frame clones alone and lacks a portion of them. The sample yields about 1,500,000 clones, roughly 96% seen once. Sequencing was carried out using naive CD4+ T cells sorted from blood. As for subset: CD45RA+ positively selected. The receptors shown here come from a young man in good health.

This clone was observed a single time. The rearrangement uses TRBV28 and TRBJ2-1; 7 bases align to TRBD2. CDR3 length: 18 residues. V shed 3 bases and J 8 bases; nucleotides not matched to a gene: 19. CDR1 and CDR2 (germline): MDHEN, SYDVKM. The CDR3 loop reads CASSFLGNSGRIYDEQFF. The CDR3 DNA follows: TGTGCCAGCAGTTTTTTAGGGAATAGCGGGCGGATTTACGATGAGCAGTTCTTC.

V gene TRBV10-3 combines with J gene TRBJ2-2; D is possibly TRBD1 or TRBD2 (6 bases each). The CDR3 is made up of 15 amino acids. Per germline, CDR1 ENHRY and CDR2 SYGVKD. Trimming took 11 bases from V and 8 from J, leaving 24 bases between them. For the CDR3, the DNA is TGTGCCGTGGCTCCAGGGGTAGCGGCGGCAGGGGAGCTGTTTTTT. Translation: CAVAPGVAAAGELFF.

The chain joins TRBV11-2 to TRBJ2-1; 10 nucleotides match TRBD2. With 5 bases clipped from V and 8 bases from J, the junction kept 3 bases outside the gene matches. This CDR3 has 13 residues. The germline V gene encodes CDR1 SGHAT and CDR2 FQNNGV. This chain's CDR3 is CASSPGTSDEQFF. DNA for the CDR3: TGTGCCAGCAGCCCGGGGACTAGCGATGAGCAGTTCTTC.

As to this clone: The identical CDR3 is also encoded by other nucleotide sequences in the sample. The chain uses TRBV6-6 and TRBJ1-2; D call uncertain. V was shortened by 6 bases and J by 2 bases, with 4 bases between the two germline ends. Germline V CDR1 and CDR2: MNHNY, SVGAGI (reference sequence). The CDR3 spans 11 residues. Written as DNA, the CDR3 is TGTGCCAGCAGATCGAACTATGGCTACACCTTC. Encoded protein: CASRSNYGYTF.

J is TRBJ2-7 and V is TRBV7-2; D unclear. Between the trimmed V and J ends, which lost 1 base and 4 bases, there was a span of 11 bases. CDR1 SGHTA and CDR2 FQGNSA come from the germline V gene. CDR3 length: 14 residues. For the CDR3, the DNA is TGTGCCAGCAGCTTAGGACTGATTTTGTACGAGCAGTACTTC. This encodes CASSLGLILYEQYF.

The chain employs TRBV7-9 and TRBJ2-7; 8 bases are shared with TRBD2. This CDR3 is built from 16 residues. Looked up from germline, CDR1 is SEHNR and CDR2 is FQNEAQ (reference sequence). The junction had 9 bases not matched to a gene; V was cut back by 5 bases and J by 0 bases. CDR3 protein: CASSPGGPYDSYEQYF. DNA of the CDR3: TGTGCCAGCAGCCCGGGAGGGCCCTACGACTCCTACGAGCAGTACTTC. Combining the CDR3 with reference TRBV7-9 and TRBJ2-7 gives the whole variable domain DTGVSQNPRHKITKRGQNVTFRCDPISEHNRLYWYRQTLGQGPEFLTYFQNEAQLEKSRLLSDRFSAERPKGSFSTLEIQRTEQGDSAMYLCASSPGGPYDSYEQYFGPGTRLTVT.

The J gene is TRBJ1-1, the V gene TRBV30, with TRBD1 as a possible D gene (6 bases). Germline V gene lookup returns CDR1 GTSNPN and CDR2 SVGIG (reference sequence). The CDR3 consists of 14 residues. Trimming cost V 4 bases and J 3 bases, with 15 bases left between them. Here the CDR3 DNA reads TGTGCCTGGAAAATACAGGGTTTGTACACTGAAGCTTTCTTT. Amino acids: CAWKIQGLYTEAFF.

The rearrangement links TRBV7-2 to TRBJ2-1; D perhaps matches TRBD2 (5 bases). Trimming cost V 2 bases and J 8 bases, with 13 bases left between them. The CDR3 length is 14 residues. Germline CDR1 and CDR2: SGHTA and FQGNSA. CDR3 region: CASSLKSGIDEQFF. The CDR3, as DNA: TGTGCCAGCAGCTTAAAGTCCGGGATAGATGAGCAGTTCTTC.

The chain carries TRBV7-9 and TRBJ2-5; 12 nucleotides agree with TRBD1. The trim removed 5 bases at V and 5 bases at J, leaving 3 bases unmatched. This CDR3 spans 14 amino acids. Germline V lookup: CDR1 SEHNR, CDR2 FQNEAQ (reference sequence). The DNA for the CDR3 is TGTGCCAGCAGCGGGACAGGGGGCTCGGAGACCCAGTACTTC. This gives the protein CASSGTGGSETQYF.

The V and J genes are TRBV5-4 and TRBJ2-5, with D possibly TRBD2 on 6 matching bases. The CDR3 is 17 residues long. Germline-derived CDR1 and CDR2 are SGHNT and YYREEE (reference sequence). The V end was cut by 1 base, the J end by 4 bases, with 20 bases between. CDR3 region: CASSLPGLGLPSETQYF. The CDR3, as DNA: TGTGCCAGCAGCTTGCCGGGACTTGGTCTTCCATCAGAGACCCAGTACTTC.

The V gene is TRBV20-1, the J gene TRBJ2-3; no definite D call. CDR1 is DFQATT, CDR2 SNEGSKA, per germline (reference sequence). The CDR3 runs 11 residues. The DNA for the CDR3 is TGCAGGGCTGTTGGGCGGGATACGCAGTATTTT. It specifies CRAVGRDTQYF.

V usage is TRBV7-3 and J usage is TRBJ2-1, with D perhaps TRBD2 (5 bases). In germline, CDR1 is SGHTA, CDR2 FQGTGA. V lost 1 base and J 6 bases, leaving 10 bases between the germline ends. CDR3 length equals 14 residues. CDR3 sequence reads: CASSLISDFNEQFF. The CDR3, as DNA: TGTGCCAGCAGCTTAATTTCGGACTTCAATGAGCAGTTCTTC.

This chain links TRBV18 with TRBJ2-1; 11 nucleotides match TRBD2. With 5 bases clipped from V and 0 bases from J, the junction kept 15 bases outside the gene matches. The CDR3 runs 20 residues. The germline V gene has CDR1 KGHSH and CDR2 LQKENI. The CDR3 region has the DNA TGTGCCAGCTCAGCCAGCAGGACTAGCGGGCGCCCTAGCTCCTACAATGAGCAGTTCTTC. As protein: CASSASRTSGRPSSYNEQFF.

The CDR3 DNA reads TGTGCCAGCAGCCAAGGAAGGGACTGGATGTTCAATGAGCAGTTCTTC. It translates to CASSQGRDWMFNEQFF. The V call is TRBV14, the J call TRBJ2-1; weak D call: TRBD2 (6 bases). Germline assignment: CDR1 SGHDN and CDR2 FVKESK. The CDR3 is 16 residues long. Trimming removed 1 base at V and 6 bases at J, with 16 bases between.

The rearrangement joins TRBV18 to TRBJ1-2; D possibly corresponds to TRBD1 (6 bases). V lost 1 base and J 7 bases, leaving 22 bases between the germline ends. The CDR3 is made up of 17 amino acids. Germline V gene data show CDR1 as KGHSH and CDR2 as LQKENI. The CDR3 loop is CASSPRKQGSESIGYTF. CDR3 DNA sequence: TGTGCCAGCTCACCACGAAAACAGGGTTCAGAATCTATTGGCTACACCTTC.

The genes are TRBV6-1 and TRBJ1-5; D is unclear. V lost 5 bases and J 7 bases, leaving 9 bases between the germline ends. The CDR3 sequence is 12 residues long. The germline CDR1 and CDR2 sequences are MNHNS and SASEGT. CDR3 residues: CASSLPGQPQHF. CDR3 coding DNA: TGTGCCAGCAGTCTGCCGGGGCAGCCCCAGCATTTT.